What follows describes a single T cell receptor beta chain. Its target is unknown. TCRB transcripts that were expressed got sequenced, as all of the isolated RNA had been reverse transcribed. Here immunoSEQ multiplex PCR was the method, and the copy in TCRdb shows in-frame clones only, minus some. Of 200,000 to 250,000 clones listed, under 70% are singletons. This entry comes from a study of beta chain features in type 1 diabetes. Trimming cost V 4 bases and J 10 bases, with 18 bases left between them. CDR3 size: 13 residues. Germline assignment: CDR1 SQVTM and CDR2 ANQGSEA. Study-wide results and caveats: All four CD4+ subsets from Type 1 diabetes patients carried moderately but significantly shorter TCRB CDR3s. Patients showed naive, central memory and Treg TCRB repertoires that appeared more similar than those of healthy donors.

The clonotype was recovered from a man aged 25-40 years in good health. The specimen was naive CD4+ T cells from blood. The V and J genes are TRBV29-1 and TRBJ2-3; D is ambiguous. In nucleotides, the CDR3 is TGCAGCGTTGTAGGAAGGGCGCAGTGGGCGCAGTATTTT. It encodes CSVVGRAQWAQYF.